A single sample is the source of the 26 T cell receptor beta chains below, sequenced in a study of T cell responses to AZD1222 COVID-19 vaccine. Measured with immunoSEQ multiplex PCR; TCRdb has only the in-frame clones, and not every one. The sample holds some 110,000 clones, 80% to 85% seen once. The sample here was peripheral blood, taken on day 0 of AZD1222 vaccination. The source of these receptors is an adult in good health.

This chain uses TRBV27 with TRBJ2-1; 7 nucleotides agree with TRBD2. Germline assignment: CDR1 MNHEY and CDR2 SMNVEV (reference sequence). V was clipped by 4 bases and J by 3 bases; unmatched bases: 9. This CDR3 is 16 amino acids long. In DNA, the CDR3 is TGTGCCAGCAGTTCCGTTTTAGCGGGTGGCTACAATGAGCAGTTCTTC. Its protein product is CASSSVLAGGYNEQFF.

This chain connects TRBV5-5 to TRBJ1-2, with D maybe TRBD1 (5 bases). This CDR3 spans 13 amino acids. Germline V CDR1 and CDR2: SGHKS, YYEKEE (reference sequence). V was clipped by 5 bases and J by 3 bases, with 11 bases between them. CDR3 protein: CASSYQGDYGYTF. In DNA, the CDR3 is TGTGCCAGCAGTTATCAGGGCGACTATGGCTACACCTTC.

The rearrangement uses TRBV28 and TRBJ1-3; unclear D gene. CDR3 length equals 12 residues. Trimming pared 2 bases from V and 4 bases from J, leaving 3 bases between. Germline CDR1 and CDR2: MDHEN and SYDVKM. The CDR3 DNA reads as TGTGCCAGCAGTTTACAAGGAAACACCATATATTTT. As protein: CASSLQGNTIYF.

The chain is built from TRBV5-1 and TRBJ2-7; tentatively, D is TRBD2 (5 bases). The germline CDR1 and CDR2 sequences are SGHRS and YFSETQ. Trimming took 7 bases from V and 1 from J, leaving 15 bases between them. The CDR3 is 14 residues long. CDR3 loop: CASAPLPGSYEQYF. CDR3 coding DNA: TGCGCCAGCGCCCCGCTACCGGGGTCCTACGAGCAGTACTTC.

V and J are TRBV24-1 and TRBJ1-2, with D uncertain. The V gene lost 9 bases and the J gene lost 0 bases, with 16 bases spanning the gap. Per the germline V gene, CDR1 is KGHDR and CDR2 is SFDVKD. The CDR3 sequence is 15 residues long. DNA of the CDR3: TGTGCCACCTCTGGCAGGCCGACGGCTAACTATGGCTACACCTTC. Protein: CATSGRPTANYGYTF.

This clone occurred a few times. This chain uses TRBV4-2 with TRBJ2-2; a weak D match, TRBD2 (6 bases). Germline V gene lookup returns CDR1 LGHNA and CDR2 YNFKEQ. The V and J ends lost 6 bases and 7 bases respectively, with 15 bases between them. This CDR3 is built from 14 residues. As DNA, the CDR3 is TGTGCCAGCAGACCTCGGGGGAATGACGGGGAGCTGTTTTTT. This sequence encodes CASRPRGNDGELFF.

The chain employs TRBV7-2 and TRBJ2-7; 9 bases are shared with TRBD2. With 1 base clipped from V and 8 bases from J, the junction kept 6 bases outside the gene matches. Germline CDR1 reads SGHTA; CDR2 reads FQGNSA. This CDR3 spans 14 amino acids. The CDR3 coding sequence is TGTGCCAGCAGCTTAGGAGAGAGCGGGGGGAAGCAGTACTTC. Its translation is CASSLGESGGKQYF.

CDR3 sequence: CASSPPPFGNTEAFF. The DNA for the CDR3 is TGTGCCAGCAGCCCTCCGCCATTTGGGAACACTGAAGCTTTCTTT. The chain is built from TRBV9 and TRBJ1-1; no clear D gene. V gave up 4 bases and J gave up 1 base, with 14 bases separating them. The CDR3 has 15 amino acids. Per germline, CDR1 SGDLS and CDR2 YYNGEE.

This sequence joins TRBV4-3 and TRBJ2-3; 8 bases align to TRBD2. Germline values: CDR1 LGHNA, CDR2 YSLEER. This CDR3 spans 16 amino acids. The ends lost 4 bases at V and 7 bases at J; junction bases unmatched: 13. CDR3 sequence (DNA): TGCGCCAGCAGCCTCGAAGGTCTTAGCGGGAAATATACGCAGTATTTT. Amino acid sequence: CASSLEGLSGKYTQYF.

The chain is built from TRBV6-1 and TRBJ2-5; 11 bases are a match to TRBD2. V lost 1 base and J lost 5; bases outside the gene matches: 6. In germline, CDR1 is MNHNS, CDR2 SASEGT. This CDR3 has 16 amino acids. CDR3 residues: CASSEGLAGTRETQYF. Written as DNA, the CDR3 is TGTGCCAGCAGTGAAGGACTAGCGGGGACCCGGGAGACCCAGTACTTC.

This chain joins TRBV6-2 or TRBV6-3 and TRBJ2-7; 12 positions match TRBD2. The germline V gene has CDR1 MNHEY and CDR2 SVGEGT. The CDR3 extends over 16 amino acids. J was trimmed by 9 bases and V by 6 bases; bases with no gene match: 15. CDR3 region: CASSLSLAGGIGWQYF. In nucleotides, the CDR3 is TGTGCCAGCAGCCTATCACTAGCGGGAGGAATCGGATGGCAGTACTTC.

This sequence joins TRBV6-4 and TRBJ2-1; 7 bases line up with TRBD2. The CDR3 runs 13 residues. Per the germline V gene, CDR1 is MRHNA and CDR2 is SNTAGT. The trim removed 8 bases at V and 7 bases at J, leaving 8 bases unmatched. Here the CDR3 reads CASGTGGVNEQFF. DNA for the CDR3: TGTGCCAGCGGGACGGGAGGTGTGAATGAGCAGTTCTTC.

The chain has TRBV27 and TRBJ2-2; 12 nucleotides align to TRBD2. The CDR3 is 15 amino acids. Germline V gene data show CDR1 as MNHEY and CDR2 as SMNVEV (reference sequence). Trimming cost V 6 bases and J 3 bases; bases outside gene matches: 2. The CDR3, as DNA: TGTGCCAGCAGACTAGCGGGAGGCTACACCGGGGAGCTGTTTTTT. It yields the protein CASRLAGGYTGELFF.

The chain carries TRBV9 and TRBJ1-1; D is unresolved. Trimming pared 3 bases from V and 7 bases from J, leaving 13 bases between. The V gene's germline CDR1 is SGDLS and CDR2 YYNGEE. The CDR3 is 13 residues long. Here the CDR3 reads CASSGGPGLEAFF. DNA of the CDR3: TGTGCCAGCAGCGGAGGGCCCGGGCTTGAAGCTTTCTTT.

The rearrangement joins TRBV5-1 to TRBJ2-3, with D perhaps matching TRBD2 (5 bases). Germline-derived CDR1 and CDR2 are SGHRS and YFSETQ. The ends were cut back, 1 base at V and 4 bases at J, with 13 bases in the middle. This CDR3 is 15 amino acids long. The CDR3 sequence: CASSLYFMGADTQYF. CDR3 DNA: TGCGCCAGCAGCTTGTACTTTATGGGAGCAGATACGCAGTATTTT. Drawing the rest from reference TRBV5-1 and TRBJ2-3, the complete variable domain is KAGVTQTPRYLIKTRGQQVTLSCSPISGHRSVSWYQQTPGQGLQFLFEYFSETQRNKGNFPGRFSGRQFSNSRSEMNVSTLELGDSALYLCASSLYFMGADTQYFGPGTRLTVL.

The rearrangement uses TRBV28 and TRBJ1-2, with D possibly matching TRBD1 (6 bases). Germline V gives CDR1 MDHEN, CDR2 SYDVKM. V gave up 5 bases and J gave up 8 bases, with 12 bases separating them. The CDR3 is 12 residues long. The CDR3 DNA sequence: TGTGCCAGCAGTCCCTCGGGGGGCGGCTACACCTTC. Translating gives CASSPSGGGYTF.

The chain uses TRBV12-3 or TRBV12-4 and TRBJ1-2; possibly TRBD1 for D (5 bases). The CDR3 contains 13 residues. The germline V and J ends were trimmed by 4 bases and 4 bases, with 10 bases remaining between them. CDR3 in amino acids: CASSSGASYGYTF. CDR3 in DNA: TGTGCCAGCAGTTCCGGGGCTAGCTATGGCTACACCTTC.

V usage is TRBV24-1 and J usage is TRBJ1-5; maybe TRBD1 (6 bases). In germline, CDR1 is KGHDR, CDR2 SFDVKD. The CDR3 has 13 amino acids. Trimming stripped 10 bases from V and 5 bases from J, with 14 bases between. The CDR3, as DNA: TGTGCCACGGGGGCGAGTGGTCATCAGCCCCAGCATTTT. Residues: CATGASGHQPQHF.

This chain uses TRBV28 with TRBJ2-7; 9 bases are shared with TRBD1. This CDR3 has 14 amino acids. Germline V gives CDR1 MDHEN, CDR2 SYDVKM. V was pared by 2 bases and J by 6 bases, with 5 bases of the junction left unmatched. In DNA form, the CDR3 reads TGTGCCAGCAGTTTACCGGGACAGGGAGTCGAGCAGTACTTC. Its translation is CASSLPGQGVEQYF.

The table lists this clone with a few counts. The chain combines TRBV3-1 (or the pseudogene TRBV3-2) with TRBJ1-5, with D hard to call. Looked up from germline, CDR1 is LGHDT and CDR2 is YNNKEL (reference sequence). Trimming shortened V by 3 bases and J by 1 base, and 4 bases separated the two germline ends. There are 13 residues in the CDR3. The DNA for the CDR3 is TGTGCCAGCAGCCATGGGAGCAATCAGCCCCAGCATTTT. Amino acid sequence: CASSHGSNQPQHF.

The rearrangement links TRBV30 to TRBJ2-7, with a tentative D call TRBD2 (6 bases). V lost 8 bases and J 1 base, leaving 6 bases between the germline ends. There are 10 residues in the CDR3. Looked up from germline, CDR1 is GTSNPN and CDR2 is SVGIG (reference sequence). CDR3 region: CAGGSYEQYF. The CDR3 DNA sequence: TGTGCCGGGGGGTCCTACGAGCAGTACTTC.

V is TRBV5-5 and J is TRBJ1-3; 7 bases match TRBD1. This CDR3 spans 15 amino acids. The V and J ends lost 5 bases and 0 bases, in that order; junction bases with no gene match: 5. CDR1 is SGHKS and CDR2 is YYEKEE in the germline V gene (reference sequence). CDR3 nucleotides: TGTGCCAGCAGTCTAGACAGGGTCTCTGGAAACACCATATATTTT. The encoded protein is CASSLDRVSGNTIYF. The entire variable domain, with the rest obtained from reference TRBV5-5 and TRBJ1-3, is as follows: DAGVTQSPTHLIKTRGQQVTLRCSPISGHKSVSWYQQVLGQGPQFIFQYYEKEERGRGNFPDRFSARQFPNYSSELNVNALLLGDSALYLCASSLDRVSGNTIYFGEGSWLTVV.

This chain connects TRBV28 to TRBJ2-1; 7 bases are a match to TRBD2. The CDR3 runs 13 residues. Germline CDR1 reads MDHEN; CDR2 reads SYDVKM. The ends lost 7 bases at V and 5 bases at J; junction bases unmatched: 5. Here the CDR3 DNA reads TGTGCCAGCACGGCGGGAGTCGACAATGAGCAGTTCTTC. It is translated as CASTAGVDNEQFF.

V and J are TRBV19 and TRBJ1-4; tentatively, D is TRBD1 (6 bases). The CDR3 is made up of 17 amino acids. Germline lookup yields CDR1 LNHDA and CDR2 SQIVND (reference sequence). V was pared by 6 bases and J by 6 bases, with 23 bases between. CDR3 nucleotide sequence: TGTGCCAGTAGCCCAGCCCGGTGGGGGGCTGGTCATGAAAAACTGTTTTTT. Encoded protein: CASSPARWGAGHEKLFF.

Here the CDR3 DNA reads TGTGCCAGCAGCTTGGGAGGGAGTTTCGCAGATACGCAGTATTTT. It is translated as CASSLGGSFADTQYF. This chain uses TRBV5-4 with TRBJ2-3; possibly TRBD2 for D (5 bases). Deletions cut 0 bases from V and 4 bases from J, with 12 bases between. The CDR3 consists of 15 residues. Germline loops: CDR1 SGHNT, CDR2 YYREEE (reference sequence).

The chain combines TRBV5-6 with TRBJ2-7; 15 nucleotides line up with TRBD2. The CDR3 loop spans 18 amino acids. Germline CDR1 and CDR2: SGHDT and YYEEEE. V gave up 4 bases and J gave up 2 bases; unmatched junction bases: 10. CDR3 in DNA: TGTGCCAGCAGCGCCTCGAGGACTAGCGGGAGGGGGACCTACGAGCAGTACTTC. This sequence encodes CASSASRTSGRGTYEQYF.